What follows are 5 T cell receptor beta chains derived from one specimen sequenced in a study of cytomegalovirus exposure and HLA in healthy donors. The PCR employed 60 Vbeta primers together with 13 Jbeta primers. Using immunoSEQ multiplex PCR, the repertoire was profiled, and TCRdb retains in-frame clones only, with some absent. The sample holds some 120,000 clones, 55% to 75% seen once. The sequenced sample was PBMCs. The receptors derive from a man aged 25 to 45 in good health and CMV-seropositive.

The chain recombines TRBV15 with TRBJ2-1; a possible D gene is TRBD1 (7 bases). Trimming stripped 4 bases from V and 7 bases from J, with 17 bases between. The CDR3 spans 15 residues. CDR1 is LNHNV and CDR2 is YYDKDF in the germline V gene (reference sequence). CDR3 protein: CATSIKTAGGNEQFF. The CDR3 bases are TGTGCCACCAGCATCAAGACAGCAGGGGGGAATGAGCAGTTCTTC. Full variable domain (rest looked up from reference TRBV15 and TRBJ2-1): DAMVIQNPRYQVTQFGKPVTLSCSQTLNHNVMYWYQQKSSQAPKLLFHYYDKDFNNEADTPDNFQSRRPNTSFCFLDIRSPGLGDTAMYLCATSIKTAGGNEQFFGPGTRLTVL.

The rearrangement links TRBV9 to TRBJ2-3, with 7 bases that match TRBD2. Germline V gives CDR1 SGDLS, CDR2 YYNGEE. CDR3 length equals 16 residues. V shed 0 bases and J 2 bases; nucleotides not matched to a gene: 6. The CDR3 here is CASSVGGGAYTDTQYF. CDR3 sequence (DNA): TGTGCCAGCAGCGTAGGGGGGGGAGCCTACACAGATACGCAGTATTTT.

V gene TRBV2 combines with J gene TRBJ2-2, with a weak D call TRBD2 (5 bases). This CDR3 comprises 17 residues. The V gene lost 5 bases and the J gene lost 0 bases, with 16 bases spanning the gap. CDR1 and CDR2 from the germline V gene are SNHLY and FYNNEI. The CDR3, as DNA: TGTGCCAGCAGTACCCCCCGTAAAGCGGCGAACACCGGGGAGCTGTTTTTT. Translated: CASSTPRKAANTGELFF. The full variable domain, completed using reference TRBV2 and TRBJ2-2, is EPEVTQTPSHQVTQMGQEVILRCVPISNHLYFYWYRQILGQKVEFLVSFYNNEISEKSEIFDDQFSVERPDGSNFTLKIRSTKLEDSAMYFCASSTPRKAANTGELFFGEGSRLTVL.

The chain has TRBV5-6 and TRBJ2-5, with 11 positions matching TRBD2. Germline assignment: CDR1 SGHDT and CDR2 YYEEEE. The CDR3 spans 17 residues. V shed 3 bases and J 2 bases; nucleotides not matched to a gene: 9. CDR3 sequence (DNA): TGTGCCAGCAGCTGGAGGTCTAGCGGGGGGCGTCAAGAGACCCAGTACTTC. This sequence encodes CASSWRSSGGRQETQYF.

The chain has TRBV7-3 and TRBJ2-1; 9 bases agree with TRBD2. The CDR3 is 16 residues long. The trim removed 5 bases at V and 4 bases at J, leaving 9 bases unmatched. CDR1 SGHTA and CDR2 FQGTGA come from the germline V gene. CDR3 DNA sequence: TGTGCCAGCAGCACCTTAGCGGGAGCTGGTTACAATGAGCAGTTCTTC. Translation: CASSTLAGAGYNEQFF.